Listed below are T cell receptor beta chains from one sample, sequenced in a study of T-cell memory formation after mild COVID-19. TCRdb processed the 5' RACE reads anew with MiXCR; each CDR3 protein has one entry. The table shows about 150,000 distinct CDR3 sequences, with over 6% occurring only once. The sample comprised PBMCs or a T cell subset sorted from them (not recorded which). The source is an adult woman who had mild COVID-19 (a few samples of this study predate the infection). Cell type and time point are not known. Both conserved end residues are part of each CDR3. The D gene is left open where the match is weak. The size field is filled for only some rows; it gives once, few, many or a size class.

TRBJ2-3,many,-,TRBV29-1,TGCAGCGCACGAGTCGATACGCAGTATTTT,CSARVDTQYF
TRBJ2-3,many,TRBD2,TRBV5-1,TGCGCCAGCAGCTCCAGCACGAAAGGGACTAGCGGGATAACAGATACGCAGTATTTT,CASSSSTKGTSGITDTQYF
TRBJ2-3,-,TRBD1,TRBV12-3/TRBV12-4,TGTGCCAGCAGCCCGGGGACAGGCCAGACTTTT,CASSPGTGQTF
TRBJ1-5,few,-,TRBV3-1,TGTGCCAGCAGCGGTAGCGGGCCCCCGGCTCTCAATCAGCCCCAGCATTTT,CASSGSGPPALNQPQHF
TRBJ1-4,-,TRBD1,TRBV7-9,TGTGCCAGCAGCTCCCCCGGGACAGGGACGTCAAAACTGTTTTTT,CASSSPGTGTSKLFF
TRBJ2-5,-,TRBD2,TRBV5-6,TGTGCCAGCACACTAGCGGGAGAGAACCAGTACTTC,CASTLAGENQYF
TRBJ2-3,many,-,TRBV5-1,TGCGCCAGCAGCTATTTGGCTAGCTCAGATACGCAGTATTTT,CASSYLASSDTQYF
TRBJ2-1,few,-,TRBV5-4,TGTGCCAGCAGCCTCAGGGACCATGAGCAGTTCTTC,CASSLRDHEQFF
TRBJ2-7,many,TRBD1,TRBV20-1,TGCAGTGCTAGAGACGGACAGGGGGCTAAAGGCGAGCAGTACTTC,CSARDGQGAKGEQYF
TRBJ2-2,many,-,TRBV7-8,TGTGCCAGCAGCTTAGCTGGATGGAGGGAGCTGTTTTTT,CASSLAGWRELFF
TRBJ2-7,many,-,TRBV12-3/TRBV12-4,TGTGCCAGCAGTAGTGGACAACCCTACGAGCAGTACTTC,CASSSGQPYEQYF
TRBJ2-3,-,-,TRBV7-9,TGTGCCAGCACCCCCTTATCTACGCAGTATTTT,CASTPLSTQYF
TRBJ1-4,many,TRBD1,TRBV19,TGTGCCAGTAGTATGGCGGGACAGATTAATGAAAAACTGTTTTTT,CASSMAGQINEKLFF
TRBJ2-5,-,-,TRBV6-5,TGTGCCAGCAGTTACTCTAACGGAGGGTGGGAGACCCAGTACTTC,CASSYSNGGWETQYF
TRBJ2-1,few,TRBD1,TRBV5-1,TGCGCCAGCAGACCCCAGGACAGGGTGGTTGAGCAGTTCTTC,CASRPQDRVVEQFF
TRBJ2-7,many,TRBD2,TRBV4-2,TGTGCCAGCAGCCAACTAGCGGGGAGCGGTTACGAGCAGTACTTC,CASSQLAGSGYEQYF
TRBJ2-3,few,-,TRBV6-2/TRBV6-3,TGTGCCAGCAGTTACTACGGGGACCCCACAGATACGCAGTATTTT,CASSYYGDPTDTQYF
TRBJ1-5,few,-,TRBV6-2/TRBV6-3,TGTGCCAGCCGGGTCCCTAATCAGCCCCAGCATTTT,CASRVPNQPQHF
TRBJ2-1,many,TRBD2,TRBV9,TGTGCCAGCAGCGCCATTACTAGCGTACTATCCTACAATGAGCAGTTCTTC,CASSAITSVLSYNEQFF
TRBJ2-7,-,TRBD1,TRBV4-1,TGCGCCAGCGGTAGGACAGGGAGCTCCTACGAGCAGTACTTC,CASGRTGSSYEQYF
TRBJ2-7,many,-,TRBV5-1,TGCGCCAGCAGGGAGCCATCAAGATCCTCCTACGAGCAGTACTTC,CASREPSRSSYEQYF
TRBJ2-7,-,TRBD1,TRBV29-1,TGCAGCGTTGAGCTCCGATCCGGGACAGGGTACGAGCAGTACTTC,CSVELRSGTGYEQYF